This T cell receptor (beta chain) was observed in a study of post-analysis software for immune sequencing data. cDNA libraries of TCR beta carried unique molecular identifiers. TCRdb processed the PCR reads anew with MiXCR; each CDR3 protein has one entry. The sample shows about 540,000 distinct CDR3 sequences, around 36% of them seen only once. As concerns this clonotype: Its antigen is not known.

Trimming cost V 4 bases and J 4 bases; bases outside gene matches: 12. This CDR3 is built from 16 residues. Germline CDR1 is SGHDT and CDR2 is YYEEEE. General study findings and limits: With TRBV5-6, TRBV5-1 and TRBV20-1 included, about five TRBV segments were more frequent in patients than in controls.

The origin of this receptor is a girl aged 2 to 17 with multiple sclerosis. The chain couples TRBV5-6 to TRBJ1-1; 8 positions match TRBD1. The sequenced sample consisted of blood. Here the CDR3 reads CASSPTSGGDGTEAFF. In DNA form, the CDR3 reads TGTGCCAGCAGCCCTACCTCAGGGGGCGATGGCACTGAAGCTTTCTTT.